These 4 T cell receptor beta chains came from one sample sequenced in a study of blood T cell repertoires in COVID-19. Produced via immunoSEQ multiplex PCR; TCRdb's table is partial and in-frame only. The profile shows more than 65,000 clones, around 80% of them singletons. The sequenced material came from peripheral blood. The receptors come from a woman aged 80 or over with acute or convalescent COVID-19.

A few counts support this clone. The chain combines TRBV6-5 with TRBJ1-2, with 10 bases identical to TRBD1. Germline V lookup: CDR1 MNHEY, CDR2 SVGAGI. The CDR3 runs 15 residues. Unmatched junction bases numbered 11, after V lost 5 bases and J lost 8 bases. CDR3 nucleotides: TGTGCCAGCAGTCGACAGGGGGCGCGAGGAAAGGGCTACACCTTC. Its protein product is CASSRQGARGKGYTF.

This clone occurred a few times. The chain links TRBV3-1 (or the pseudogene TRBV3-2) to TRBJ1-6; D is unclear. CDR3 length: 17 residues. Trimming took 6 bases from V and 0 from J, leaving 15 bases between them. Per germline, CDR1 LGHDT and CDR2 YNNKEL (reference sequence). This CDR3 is CASRRGRTSSYNSPLHF. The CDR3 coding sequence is TGTGCCAGCAGGCGTGGACGGACTAGCTCCTATAATTCACCCCTCCACTTT.

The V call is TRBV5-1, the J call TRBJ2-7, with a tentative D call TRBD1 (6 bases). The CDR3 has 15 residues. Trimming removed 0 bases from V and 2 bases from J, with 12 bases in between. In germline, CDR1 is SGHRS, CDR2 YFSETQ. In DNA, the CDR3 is TGCGCCAGCAGCTTGGAAGCCGGGACAACCTACGAGCAGTACTTC. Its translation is CASSLEAGTTYEQYF. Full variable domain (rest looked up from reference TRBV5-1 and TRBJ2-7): KAGVTQTPRYLIKTRGQQVTLSCSPISGHRSVSWYQQTPGQGLQFLFEYFSETQRNKGNFPGRFSGRQFSNSRSEMNVSTLELGDSALYLCASSLEAGTTYEQYFGPGTRLTVT.

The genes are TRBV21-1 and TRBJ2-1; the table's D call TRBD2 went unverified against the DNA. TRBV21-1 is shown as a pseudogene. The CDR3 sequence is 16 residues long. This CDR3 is CAFRALSAFSYNEQFF. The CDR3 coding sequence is TGTGCCTTCCGAGCTTTGAGCGCATTCTCCTACAATGAGCAGTTCTTC.